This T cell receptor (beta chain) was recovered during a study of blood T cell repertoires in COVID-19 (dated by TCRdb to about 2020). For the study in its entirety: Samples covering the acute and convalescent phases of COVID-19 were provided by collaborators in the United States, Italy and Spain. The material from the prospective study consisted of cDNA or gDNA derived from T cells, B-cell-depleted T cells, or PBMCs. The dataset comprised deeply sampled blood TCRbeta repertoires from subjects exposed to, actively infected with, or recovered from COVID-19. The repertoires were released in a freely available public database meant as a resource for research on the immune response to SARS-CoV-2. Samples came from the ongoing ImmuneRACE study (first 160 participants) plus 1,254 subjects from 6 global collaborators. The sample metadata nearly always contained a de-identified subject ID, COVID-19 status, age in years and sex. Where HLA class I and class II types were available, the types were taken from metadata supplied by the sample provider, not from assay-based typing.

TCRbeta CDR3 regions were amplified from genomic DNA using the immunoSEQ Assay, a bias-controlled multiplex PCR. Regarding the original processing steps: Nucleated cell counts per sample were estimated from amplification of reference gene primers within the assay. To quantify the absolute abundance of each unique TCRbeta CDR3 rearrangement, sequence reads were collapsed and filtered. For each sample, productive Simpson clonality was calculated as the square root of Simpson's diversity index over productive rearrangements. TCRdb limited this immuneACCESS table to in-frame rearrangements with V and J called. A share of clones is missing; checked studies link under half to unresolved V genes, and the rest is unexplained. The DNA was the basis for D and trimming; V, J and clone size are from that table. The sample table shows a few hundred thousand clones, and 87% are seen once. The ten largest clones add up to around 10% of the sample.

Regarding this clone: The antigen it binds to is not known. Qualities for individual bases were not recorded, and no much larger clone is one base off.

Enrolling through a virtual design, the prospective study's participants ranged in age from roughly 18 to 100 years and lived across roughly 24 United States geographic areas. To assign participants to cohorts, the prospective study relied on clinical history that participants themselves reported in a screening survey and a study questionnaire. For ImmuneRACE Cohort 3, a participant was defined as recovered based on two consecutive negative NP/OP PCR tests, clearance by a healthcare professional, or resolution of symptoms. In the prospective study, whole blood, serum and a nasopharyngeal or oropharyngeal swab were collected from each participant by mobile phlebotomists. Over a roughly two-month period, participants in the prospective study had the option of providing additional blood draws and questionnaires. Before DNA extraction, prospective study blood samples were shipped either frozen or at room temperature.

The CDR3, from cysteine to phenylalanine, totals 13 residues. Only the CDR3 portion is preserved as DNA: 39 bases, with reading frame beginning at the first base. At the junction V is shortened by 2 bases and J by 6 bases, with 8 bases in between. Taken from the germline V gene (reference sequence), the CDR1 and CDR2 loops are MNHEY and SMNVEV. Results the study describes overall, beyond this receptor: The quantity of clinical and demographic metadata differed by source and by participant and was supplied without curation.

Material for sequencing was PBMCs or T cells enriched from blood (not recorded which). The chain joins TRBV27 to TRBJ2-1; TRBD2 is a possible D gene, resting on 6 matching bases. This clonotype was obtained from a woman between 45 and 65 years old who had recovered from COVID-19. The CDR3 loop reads CASSLTSSNEQFF. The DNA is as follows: TGTGCCAGCAGTTTAACTAGCTCCAATGAGCAGTTCTTC.